This T cell receptor beta chain was found in a study of shared clonotypes between healthy human individuals. Study results and limitations: Clonotype sharing across a few donors was observed for around 4.8% of naive CD4 clonotypes.

The test was conducted at deep level. Each cell subset's genomic DNA was divided evenly among several immunoSEQ plates. Using immunoSEQ multiplex PCR, the repertoire was profiled, and TCRdb retains in-frame clones only, with some absent. The data contain a few million clones, more than 80% of them singletons. A remark on this clone: Its antigen remains unknown.

Germline V gene sequence: CDR1 SGDLS, CDR2 YYNGEE. V lost 5 bases, J lost 6 bases, and 12 bases stayed unmatched. This CDR3 is built from 16 residues. A CD45RA-negative memory subset and a CD45RA+ naive subset were separated from the CD4+ cells. The TCR originated in a man younger than 30 in good health. The genes are TRBV9 and TRBJ2-2, with 8 bases aligning to TRBD1. What was sequenced was naive CD4+ T cells sorted from blood. Subset: CD45RA+ positively selected. The CDR3 sequence: CASRPGQGAVAGELFF. As DNA, the CDR3 is TGTGCCAGCAGACCTGGGCAGGGGGCTGTCGCCGGGGAGCTGTTTTTT.